This is a list of T cell receptor beta chains from one sample in a study of blood T cell repertoires in COVID-19. TCRdb keeps only in-frame clones here, not all; method: immunoSEQ multiplex PCR. The data hold about 62,000 clones, with around 85% observed a single time. The sample consisted of peripheral blood. Every receptor here comes from a woman of 80 years or more with active or convalescent COVID-19. The CDR3 runs from the conserved cysteine through the conserved F or W. The D gene is left open where the match is weak. Where a row states a size, it is once, few, many or the class of an expanded clone; other rows omit it.

clone_size	v_call	j_call	d_call	cdr3_nt	cdr3_aa
.	TRBV5-4	TRBJ2-3	TRBD1	TGTGCCAGCAGCTTTAACAGGGGGAGCACAGATACGCAGTATTTT	CASSFNRGSTDTQYF
few	TRBV20-1	TRBJ1-2	.	TGCAGTGCTGCGGGGGATGGCTACACCTTC	CSAAGDGYTF
once	TRBV6-5	TRBJ1-1	TRBD1	TGTGCCAGCAGATTGGACAGGGGGAACACTGAAGCTTTCTTT	CASRLDRGNTEAFF
.	TRBV10-3	TRBJ1-3	TRBD1	TGTGCCATCCGTGGGACAGGGGGCGAAAACACCATATATTTT	CAIRGTGGENTIYF
.	TRBV2	TRBJ2-5	.	TGTGCCAGCAGGATAGGACCGACCGTCGACCGGAGGGCAGGACAAGAGACCCAGTACTTC	CASRIGPTVDRRAGQETQYF
.	TRBV3-1/TRBV3-2	TRBJ1-6	.	TGTGCCAGCAGCCAGCAGGGAGGGAATTCACCCCTCCACTTT	CASSQQGGNSPLHF
.	TRBV11-2	TRBJ2-1	.	TGTGCCAGCAGCTTTCTTAATCCGAATGAGCAGTTCTTC	CASSFLNPNEQFF
few	TRBV2	TRBJ2-5	TRBD2	TGTGCCAGCAGTGAAGCCCTAGCGGGAGGCGAGACCCAGTACTTC	CASSEALAGGETQYF
.	TRBV5-5	TRBJ2-7	.	TGTGCCAGCAGCTTGTGGGCTCTCCCCTCCTACGAGCAGTACTTC	CASSLWALPSYEQYF
once	TRBV5-1	TRBJ2-3	.	TGCGCCAGCACAGACAGAACGGCGGATACGCAGTATTTT	CASTDRTADTQYF
.	TRBV7-8	TRBJ2-5	.	TGTGCCAGCAGCCAGGGGGGGGTGCGGGAGACCCAGTACTTC	CASSQGGVRETQYF
few	TRBV5-1	TRBJ1-1	.	TGCGCCAGCAGCTTTACAGGGATGAGGAGTGAAGCTTTCTTT	CASSFTGMRSEAFF
.	TRBV30	TRBJ1-6	.	TGTGCCTGGAGTGTGGGCAGGTCAAATTCACCCCTCCACTTT	CAWSVGRSNSPLHF
.	TRBV2	TRBJ1-2	.	TGTGCCAGCAGTGAAAGGGGTTTCAGTGCCTTGGATGGCTACACCTTC	CASSERGFSALDGYTF
.	TRBV6-4	TRBJ1-2	TRBD1	TGTGCCAGCAGGGCGGACAGGGCCGGTGGCTACACCTTC	CASRADRAGGYTF
.	TRBV11-3	TRBJ1-2	TRBD1	TGTGCCAGCAGCCTGGGACAGGGCTACACCTTC	CASSLGQGYTF
.	TRBV2	TRBJ2-3	TRBD1	TGTGCCAGCAGTGAACACCCTAGACAGGGTGTCCCAGATACGCAGTATTTT	CASSEHPRQGVPDTQYF
.	TRBV11-3	TRBJ1-1	.	TGTGCCAGCAGCTCACCCTGGGGGCAGCTGAACACTGAAGCTTTCTTT	CASSSPWGQLNTEAFF
.	TRBV3-1/TRBV3-2	TRBJ1-4	TRBD1	TGTGCCAGCAGCCCCCGGACAGGGGGTCGGGCTAATGAAAAACTGTTTTTT	CASSPRTGGRANEKLFF
.	TRBV5-5	TRBJ1-1	.	TGTGCCAGCAGCTCCGGAGGGGCTTTTATGAACACTGAAGCTTTCTTT	CASSSGGAFMNTEAFF
once	TRBV2	TRBJ1-2	TRBD1	TGTGCCAGCAGCGGACCCGGGACAGGGGGTGGTGGCTACACCTTC	CASSGPGTGGGGYTF
once	TRBV21-1	TRBJ1-1	.	TGTGCCAGGACGGACAGGGTAGTTTCTGAAGCTTTCTTT	CARTDRVVSEAFF
once	TRBV18	TRBJ2-1	TRBD2	TGTGCCAGCTCACCTGAGCGGGGGGGCCACAATGAGCAGTTCTTC	CASSPERGGHNEQFF
.	TRBV7-2	TRBJ1-1	.	TGTGCCAGCAGCTTAGCGCTGGCAGCTGAAGCTTTCTTT	CASSLALAAEAFF
.	TRBV3-1/TRBV3-2	TRBJ2-7	.	TGTGCCAGCAGCCAAGAGGGGGGCTACGAGCAGTACTTC	CASSQEGGYEQYF
few	TRBV4-1	TRBJ1-1	.	TGCGCCAGCAGCCAAGACCAGCGGGGGCGCGAAGCTTTCTTT	CASSQDQRGREAFF
few	TRBV11-2	TRBJ1-2	TRBD1	TGTGCCAGCAGCTCGGGACAGTCTGGCTACACCTTC	CASSSGQSGYTF
.	TRBV5-1	TRBJ1-1	TRBD1	TGCGCCAGCAGCGTCGGGACAGGGTTTCCTGAAGCTTTCTTT	CASSVGTGFPEAFF
.	TRBV7-2	TRBJ1-1	.	TGTGCCAGCAGCTTACTGCCAGATATGAACACTGAAGCTTTCTTT	CASSLLPDMNTEAFF